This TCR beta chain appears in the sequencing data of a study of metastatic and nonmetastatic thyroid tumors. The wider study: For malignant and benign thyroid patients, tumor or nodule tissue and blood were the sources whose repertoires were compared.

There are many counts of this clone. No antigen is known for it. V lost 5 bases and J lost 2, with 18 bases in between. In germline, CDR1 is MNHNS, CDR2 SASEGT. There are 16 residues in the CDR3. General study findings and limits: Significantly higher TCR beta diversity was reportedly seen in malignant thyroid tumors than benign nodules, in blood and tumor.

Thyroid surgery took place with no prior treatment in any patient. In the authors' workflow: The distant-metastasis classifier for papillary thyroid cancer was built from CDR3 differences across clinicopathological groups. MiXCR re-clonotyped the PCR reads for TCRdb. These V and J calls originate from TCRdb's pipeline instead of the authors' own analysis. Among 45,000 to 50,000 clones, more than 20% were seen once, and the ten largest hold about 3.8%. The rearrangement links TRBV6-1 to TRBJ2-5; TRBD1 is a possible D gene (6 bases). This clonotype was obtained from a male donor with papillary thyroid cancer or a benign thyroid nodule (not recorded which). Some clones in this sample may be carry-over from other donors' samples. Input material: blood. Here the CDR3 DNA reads TGTGCCAGCAGTTTAGTTCCGGGACAAGGACAAGAGACCCAGTACTTC. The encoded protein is CASSLVPGQGQETQYF.